This T cell receptor (beta chain) was documented in a study of blood T cell repertoires in COVID-19. Overall study context: The study drew acute and convalescent COVID-19 samples from the United States, Italy and Spain. PBMCs, B-cell-depleted T cells, or T cells were the source of the cDNA or gDNA that made up the material.

The J segment lost 3 bases and the V segment lost 1 base, leaving 9 bases of the junction unmatched. From germline, CDR1 is SGHTS and CDR2 YDEGEE. The CDR3 runs 16 residues. In the original workflow: Reference gene primers were amplified, and this amplification served to estimate nucleated cell counts. Repertoires were generated with immunoSEQ multiplex PCR, while TCRdb's copy carries only in-frame clones and drops some. Clone size and V and J calls were adopted from that table, with D and trimming inferred from the DNA. This table has 260,000 or so clones, nearly 90% appearing once. Material for sequencing was peripheral blood. This chain uses TRBV5-8 with TRBJ1-1, with 7 bases lining up with TRBD1. The sequence was collected from a human donor in a cohort sampled during active COVID-19. CDR3 amino acids: CASSLFFGRGDTEAFF. The DNA for the CDR3 is TGTGCCAGCAGCTTGTTCTTTGGCAGGGGGGACACTGAAGCTTTCTTT. Supplemented by reference TRBV5-8 and TRBJ1-1, the full variable domain reads EAGVTQSPTHLIKTRGQQATLRCSPISGHTSVYWYQQALGLGLQFLLWYDEGEERNRGNFPPRFSGRQFPNYSSELNVNALELEDSALYLCASSLFFGRGDTEAFFGQGTRLTVV.